In its sample, the clone carrying this T cell receptor beta chain was seen a few times. Its matching antigen is unknown. A universal primer site was incorporated via template switching, and the cDNA contained unique molecular identifiers. TCRdb itself ran the 5' RACE reads through MiXCR, one entry per CDR3 protein. The sample holds about 210,000 distinct CDR3 sequences, 9.4% seen once. The germline gives CDR1 LGHNA, CDR2 YSLEER. CDR3 length: 16 residues. The ends were cut back, 6 bases at V and 0 bases at J, with 15 bases in the middle. These data originate in a study of identical twins. Study-wide results and caveats: Cord blood beta clonotypes that were abundant carried fewer insertions, and memory repertoires showed no such trend. Conclusions relied on cross-sectional statistical analysis, not following the same donors.

The specimen sequenced was memory (CD45RO+) T cells sorted from blood. The V gene is TRBV4-3, the J gene TRBJ2-1; D may be TRBD2 (6 bases). This sequence originates from a woman aged 18-30 years in good health. DNA of the CDR3: TGCGCCAGCAGTCCTACCGGGACTCCCTCCTACAATGAGCAGTTCTTC. Its translation is CASSPTGTPSYNEQFF.